The present T cell receptor beta chain was sequenced within a study of blood T cell repertoires in COVID-19 (dated by TCRdb to 2019 to 2021). Notes on the research overall: Collaborator samples came from the United States, Italy and Spain and covered acute and convalescent phases of COVID-19. Samples were obtained from the ongoing ImmuneRACE study (first 160 participants) and from about 1,300 subjects provided by 6 global collaborators. The repertoires were released in a freely available public database intended as a resource for research on the immune response to SARS-CoV-2. The material from the prospective study consisted of cDNA or gDNA derived from T cells, B-cell-depleted T cells, or PBMCs. Where available, HLA class I and class II types were taken from metadata supplied by the sample provider and were not determined by assay-based typing. The dataset comprised deeply sampled blood TCRbeta repertoires from subjects exposed to, actively infected with, or recovered from COVID-19. Nearly every sample came with metadata listing a de-identified subject ID, COVID-19 status, age in years and sex.

TCRbeta CDR3 regions were amplified from genomic DNA by means of the immunoSEQ Assay, a bias-controlled multiplex PCR. The source study handled its data this way. Nucleated cell counts per sample were estimated from amplification of reference gene primers within the assay. To quantify the absolute abundance of each unique TCRbeta CDR3 rearrangement, sequence reads were collapsed and filtered. For each sample, productive Simpson clonality was calculated by taking the square root of Simpson's diversity index across productive rearrangements. This immuneACCESS table, as held by TCRdb, lists in-frame sequences with V and J called but not all clones. Of the missing ones, under half trace to an unresolved V gene in checked studies; the others have no known cause. V and J calls and clone size are those listed in that table; D and trimming were worked out from the DNA. Present in this sample are under 300,000 clones, over 80% of which were seen just once. The ten largest clones represent less than 6% of the sample.

Another Seattle source contributed samples from volunteer blood donors who had recovered from COVID-19. The collaborating institutions used their own protocols to collect whole blood in K2EDTA tubes. For TCRbeta analysis, collaborator samples were shipped as frozen whole blood, as isolated PBMCs, or as DNA extracted from either sample type. Findings and caveats that apply to the study as a whole: How much clinical and demographic metadata was included differed by source and by participant, and the metadata was provided uncurated.

On this clone: Its antigen is currently not known. No much larger clone is present one base from it, and per-base qualities are unavailable.

From a lookup of the germline V gene, CDR1 and CDR2 are MDHEN and SYDVKM. V is trimmed back by 5 bases and J by 5 bases, and the junction contains 6 bases that no gene match accounts for. The CDR3 sequence holds 13 residues, the cysteine and phenylalanine included. Only CDR3 DNA is held: 39 bases, read in frame from base 1. The sample was peripheral blood. The chain links TRBV28 with TRBJ2-7; 7 nucleotides in the junction match TRBD1. The source is a man in his 60s who had recovered from COVID-19. The bases read TGTGCCAGCAGTCGACAGGGTATCAACGAGCAGTACTTC. Its protein is CASSRQGINEQYF.